The rows below give T cell receptor delta chains drawn from one sample of a study of γδ T cells in repeated Plasmodium falciparum infection. TCRdb re-called the multiplex PCR reads via CATT. The sample contains tens of thousands of delta-chain clones, 0.75% to 1% of which appear only once. Source material: gamma-delta T cells from blood. These receptors all stem from a pool of human donors (malaria-infected and uninfected, not separated). Both conserved end residues are part of each CDR3. The order of the fields is D gene, clone size, J gene, V gene, CDR3 protein, CDR3 DNA. The D gene is left open where the match is weak. Clone sizes are given selectively: once, few, many, or a class where the clone is expanded.

>NA|medium-sized|TRDJ1|TRDV1
CALGEQVGRYKLIF
TGTGCTCTTGGGGAACAAGTAGGAAGGTATAAACTCATCTTT
>TRDD3|many|TRDJ1|TRDV2
CACDAVNYRGMGDKVRTDKLIF
TGTGCCTGTGACGCCGTAAACTACCGCGGAATGGGGGATAAGGTCCGCACCGATAAACTCATCTTT
>NA|many|TRDJ1|TRDV1
CALGELDRRDKLIF
TGTGCTCTTGGGGAACTAGACAGGAGAGATAAACTCATCTTT
>TRDD3|many|TRDJ1|TRDV1
CALGEPGPIRSLGDLTGGTDKLIF
TGTGCTCTTGGGGAACCAGGCCCCATCCGCTCACTGGGGGACCTCACCGGTGGGACCGATAAACTCATCTTT
>TRDD3|many|TRDJ2|TRDV1
CALGEPDPLLGDKGLTAQLFF
TGTGCTCTTGGGGAACCGGATCCCCTTCTGGGGGATAAGGGATTGACAGCACAACTCTTCTTT
>TRDD3|many|TRDJ3|TRDV2
CACDSTGGYSWDTRQMFF
TGTGCCTGTGATTCTACTGGGGGATACTCCTGGGACACCCGACAGATGTTTTTC
>NA|medium-sized|TRDJ1|TRDV1
CALGEDPKSVGDSYTDKLIF
TGTGCTCTTGGGGAAGATCCGAAGTCTGTCGGGGATTCGTACACCGATAAACTCATCTTT
>NA|many|TRDJ1|TRDV1
CALGDYLAGDTDKLIF
TGTGCTCTTGGGGATTATTTGGCGGGGGACACCGATAAACTCATCTTT
>NA|medium-sized|TRDJ1|TRDV1
CALGGPGGNFPHKLIF
TGTGCTCTTGGGGGACCGGGCGGGAACTTCCCCCATAAACTCATCTTT
>NA|many|TRDJ1|TRDV1
CALGAGLPKETMTRDISSYTDKLIF
TGTGCTCTTGGGGCGGGACTTCCTAAAGAGACAATGACCCGGGATATATCGTCGTACACCGATAAACTCATCTTT
>TRDD3|medium-sized|TRDJ1|TRDV2
CACDTRWGTYTDKLIF
TGTGCCTGTGACACGCGGTGGGGGACCTACACCGATAAACTCATCTTT
>TRDD3|many|TRDJ1|TRDV2
CACDTGTYWGTPDRRDKLIF
TGTGCCTGTGACACCGGGACATACTGGGGGACCCCGGATCGGCGGGATAAACTCATCTTT
>NA|few|TRDJ1|TRDV1
CALGELYPRDLYTDKLIF
TGTGCTCTTGGGGAATTGTACCCGCGGGACTTGTACACCGATAAACTCATCTTT
>TRDD2|many|TRDJ1|TRDV1
CALGEHLFLPPYTDKLIF
TGTGCTCTTGGGGAACACCTCTTCCTACCCCCGTACACCGATAAACTCATCTTT
>TRDD3|many|TRDJ1|TRDV1
CALGEAGAFRLILGDRRTDKLIF
TGTGCTCTTGGGGAAGCGGGTGCCTTCCGACTTATACTGGGGGATAGGCGCACCGATAAACTCATCTTT
>TRDD3|many|TRDJ3|TRDV2
CACDTGMGDTRSSWDTRQMFF
TGTGCCTGTGACACCGGAATGGGGGATACTAGAAGCTCCTGGGACACCCGACAGATGTTTTTC
>TRDD3|many|TRDJ1|TRDV1
CALGARAYPWTGGYPTDKLIF
TGTGCTCTTGGGGCTCGGGCTTACCCCTGGACTGGGGGATACCCAACCGATAAACTCATCTTT
>TRDD3|medium-sized|TRDJ1|TRDV1
CALGDSPPKGDGGYGKGDKLIF
TGTGCTCTTGGGGACTCCCCTCCTAAAGGGGATGGGGGATACGGGAAAGGCGATAAACTCATCTTT
>TRDD3|many|TRDJ1|TRDV1
CALGERRGRKGGFLYNTDKLIF
TGTGCTCTTGGGGAAAGGCGGGGGAGAAAGGGGGGATTCCTGTACAACACCGATAAACTCATCTTT
>NA|many|TRDJ1|TRDV1
CALGGPMGGPDKLIF
TGTGCTCTTGGGGGACCGATGGGGGGCCCCGATAAACTCATCTTT
>TRDD3|many|TRDJ2|TRDV1
CALGELEKLGAKTAQLFF
TGTGCTCTTGGGGAACTCGAGAAGCTGGGGGCTAAGACAGCACAACTCTTCTTT
>NA|NA|TRDJ1|TRAV29/DV5
CSVLLCSSYWALPTDKLIF
NA
>TRDD2|many|TRDJ1|TRDV1
CALGEDPPLPQLSTWQLIF
TGTGCTCTTGGGGAAGATCCGCCCCTTCCTCAGTTGTCCACCTGGCAACTCATCTTT
>TRDD3|many|TRDJ1|TRDV2
CACDSIGTGGSYTDKLIF
TGTGCCTGTGACTCAATTGGTACCGGGGGATCGTACACCGATAAACTCATCTTT
>TRDD3|many|TRDJ1|TRDV1
CALGELLREGDSAGKLIF
TGTGCTCTTGGGGAACTTCTTCGAGAGGGGGATAGTGCCGGGAAACTCATCTTT
>TRDD3|many|TRDJ1|TRDV1
CALGDVSVPTSRTGGYDYTDKLIF
TGTGCTCTTGGGGACGTCTCGGTACCCACGAGCCGTACTGGGGGATACGACTACACCGATAAACTCATCTTT
>TRDD3|many|TRDJ1|TRDV1
CALGELWTRRVLGVYKLIF
TGTGCTCTTGGGGAACTATGGACTAGGAGAGTACTGGGGGTGTATAAACTCATCTTT
>NA|many|TRDJ1|TRDV1
CALGELSVLRTVGETITDKLIF
TGTGCTCTTGGGGAACTTTCGGTCCTACGTACGGTGGGGGAAACAATAACCGATAAACTCATCTTT
>TRDD3|medium-sized|TRDJ3|TRDV2
CACDTVRGGTGGGSSWDTRQMFF
TGTGCCTGTGACACCGTAAGGGGAGGTACTGGGGGAGGAAGCTCCTGGGACACCCGACAGATGTTTTTC
>NA|many|TRDJ1|TRDV2
CASYPLPTGNCRSCTGGSYTDKLIF
TGTGCCTCCTATCCCCTTCCTACGGGGAACTGTAGGAGCTGTACTGGGGGATCCTACACCGATAAACTCATCTTT
>NA|few|TRDJ1|TRDV1
CALGDSPTTEPQPRTGGLPTDKLIF
TGTGCTCTTGGGGACTCTCCTACAACGGAACCCCAACCCCGTACTGGAGGATTGCCAACCGATAAACTCATCTTT
>NA|many|TRDJ1|TRDV1
CALGALPTHNYIKLIF
TGTGCTCTTGGGGCGCTCCCTACGCATAATTACATAAAACTCATCTTT
>TRDD3|many|TRDJ1|TRDV1
CALGELGCSYWGIQTDKLIF
TGTGCTCTTGGGGAACTAGGCTGCTCGTACTGGGGGATACAAACCGATAAACTCATCTTT
>TRDD3|medium-sized|TRDJ1|TRDV1
CALGEQARLRDWGIQRRGYTDKLIF
TGTGCTCTTGGGGAACAGGCGCGCCTTCGGGACTGGGGGATCCAAAGGAGGGGGTACACCGATAAACTCATCTTT
>TRDD3|many|TRDJ1|TRDV1
CALGERLRFRDWGIIRLADKLIF
TGTGCTCTTGGGGAACGCCTACGGTTCCGGGACTGGGGGATAATTCGTTTGGCCGATAAACTCATCTTT
>NA|few|TRDJ1|TRDV1
CALGELVGIGRKQADKLIF
TGTGCTCTTGGGGAGCTAGTTGGTATTGGGCGGAAACAAGCCGATAAGCTCATCTTT
>TRDD3|medium-sized|TRDJ1|TRDV1
CALGEPTVGDDTDKLIF
TGTGCTCTTGGGGAGCCTACGGTGGGGGATGACACCGATAAACTCATCTTT
>NA|many|TRDJ1|TRDV2
CACDTLTSTGFGDKLIF
TGTGCCTGTGACACTTTAACGAGTACTGGGTTTGGCGATAAACTCATCTTT
>NA|medium-sized|TRDJ1|TRDV1
CALGELKVTTVRYTDKLIF
TGTGCTCTTGGGGAACTAAAGGTGACTACTGTTCGGTACACCGATAAACTCATCTTT
>NA|many|TRDJ1|TRDV1
CALGEGLTGFSDKLIF
TGTGCTCTTGGGGAAGGCCTGACTGGGTTCTCCGATAAACTCATCTTT
>TRDD3|medium-sized|TRDJ1|TRDV2
CACDGMGDKGVKLIF
TGTGCCTGTGACGGAATGGGGGATAAGGGAGTGAAACTCATCTTT